The clone carrying this T cell receptor beta chain was seen a handful of times. These data belong to a study of identical twins. V shed 0 bases and J shed 1 base, with 6 bases lying between them. Germline CDR1 is MGHRA and CDR2 is YSYEKL. This CDR3 region has 15 residues. TCRdb re-called the 5' RACE reads through MiXCR, storing one row per CDR3 protein. Of under 250,000 distinct CDR3 sequences in the sample, approximately 8% are singletons; the top ten hold roughly 5.4%. The data were also submitted as part of a second study, on yellow fever vaccine responses in identical twins.

This sequence was found in a woman younger than 35 in good health. The material sequenced was CD8+ T cells sorted from blood. The chain joins TRBV4-1 to TRBJ2-2; unclear D gene. The CDR3 DNA sequence: TGCGCCAGCAGCCAAGAACACCTGAACACCGGGGAGCTGTTTTTT. Amino acid sequence: CASSQEHLNTGELFF.